This T cell receptor (beta chain) originates from a study of T cells in localized non-small cell lung cancer. Findings and limits, study-wide: Among the tissues sampled, uninvolved adjacent lung had the highest T cell clonality, above tumor. Because only a single region of the tumor was sequenced, heterogeneity remains possible. A raised T cell density in blood coincided with lengthier overall survival.

With respect to this clone: The target antigen is unknown.

With 4 bases removed from V and 8 bases from J, the gap between germline ends came to 18 bases. In germline, CDR1 is SGDLS, CDR2 YYNGEE. This CDR3 has 14 residues. This table comes from immunoSEQ multiplex PCR, and its TCRdb copy is limited to in-frame clones, with some not included. The sample has around 19,000 clones; around 93% are singletons. The sequences come from peripheral blood, collected before any cancer treatment. The chain links TRBV9 to TRBJ1-2; no definite D call. The clonotype was recovered from a woman aged 35-75 years with stage I lung adenocarcinoma. CDR3: CASSPREGVGGYTF. CDR3 DNA sequence: TGTGCCAGCAGCCCACGGGAGGGAGTAGGCGGCTACACCTTC.